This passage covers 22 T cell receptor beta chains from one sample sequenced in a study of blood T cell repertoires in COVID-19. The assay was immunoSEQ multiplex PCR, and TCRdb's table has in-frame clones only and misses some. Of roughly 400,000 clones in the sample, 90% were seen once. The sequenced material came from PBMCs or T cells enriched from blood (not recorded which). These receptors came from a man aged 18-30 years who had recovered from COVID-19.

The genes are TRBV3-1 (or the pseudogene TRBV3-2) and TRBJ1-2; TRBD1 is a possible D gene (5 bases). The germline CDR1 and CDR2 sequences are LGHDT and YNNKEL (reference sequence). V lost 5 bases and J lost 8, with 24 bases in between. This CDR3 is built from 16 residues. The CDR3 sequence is CASSEGWRGEAGGYTF. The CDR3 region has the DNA TGTGCCAGCAGCGAAGGGTGGAGGGGCGAGGCGGGAGGCTACACCTTC.

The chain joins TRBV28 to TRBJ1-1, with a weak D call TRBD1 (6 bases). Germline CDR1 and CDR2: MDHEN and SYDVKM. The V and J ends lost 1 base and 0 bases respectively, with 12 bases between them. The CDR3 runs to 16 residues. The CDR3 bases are TGTGCCAGCAGTTTATACAGGGCCCGCATGAACACTGAAGCTTTCTTT. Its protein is CASSLYRARMNTEAFF.

CDR3 coding DNA: TGTGCCAGTAGTACCGACAGGGGAGGGGATAGCAATCAGCCCCAGCATTTT. This codes for CASSTDRGGDSNQPQHF. This chain uses TRBV19 with TRBJ1-5, with 8 bases lining up with TRBD1. The germline gives CDR1 LNHDA, CDR2 SQIVND (reference sequence). This CDR3 is 17 amino acids long. After removal of 4 bases from V and 0 bases from J, the junction contained 8 bases not matched to a gene.

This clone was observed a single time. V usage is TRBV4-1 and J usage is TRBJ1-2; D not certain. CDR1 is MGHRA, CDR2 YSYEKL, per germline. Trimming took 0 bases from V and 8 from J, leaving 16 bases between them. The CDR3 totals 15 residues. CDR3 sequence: CASSQDRTGSEGYTF. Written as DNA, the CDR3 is TGCGCCAGCAGCCAAGACCGCACGGGATCGGAGGGCTACACCTTC.

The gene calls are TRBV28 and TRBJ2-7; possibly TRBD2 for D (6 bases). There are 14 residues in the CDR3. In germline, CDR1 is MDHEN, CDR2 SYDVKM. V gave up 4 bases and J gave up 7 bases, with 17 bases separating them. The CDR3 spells CASSSGRIFWEQYF. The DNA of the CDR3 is TGTGCCAGCAGTTCGGGGAGGATCTTTTGGGAGCAGTACTTC.

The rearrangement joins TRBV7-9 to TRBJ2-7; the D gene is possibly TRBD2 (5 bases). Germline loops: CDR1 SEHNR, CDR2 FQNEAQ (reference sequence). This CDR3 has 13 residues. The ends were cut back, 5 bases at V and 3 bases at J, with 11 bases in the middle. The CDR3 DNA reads TGTGCCAGCAGCCCCAGCAGCGGCTACGAGCAGTACTTC. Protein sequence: CASSPSSGYEQYF.

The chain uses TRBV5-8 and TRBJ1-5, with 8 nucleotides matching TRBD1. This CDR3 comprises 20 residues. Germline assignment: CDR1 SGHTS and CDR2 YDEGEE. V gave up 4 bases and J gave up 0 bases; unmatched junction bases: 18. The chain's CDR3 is CASSRRSTGDPPHSNQPQHF. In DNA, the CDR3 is TGTGCCAGCAGCCGCCGTTCGACAGGGGATCCACCCCATAGCAATCAGCCCCAGCATTTT.

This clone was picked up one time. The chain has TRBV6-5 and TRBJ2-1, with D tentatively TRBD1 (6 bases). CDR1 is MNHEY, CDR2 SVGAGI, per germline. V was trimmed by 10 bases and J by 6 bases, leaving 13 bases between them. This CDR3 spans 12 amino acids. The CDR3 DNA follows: TGTGCCACGGCTGACAGGTCCAATGAGCAGTTCTTC. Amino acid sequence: CATADRSNEQFF.

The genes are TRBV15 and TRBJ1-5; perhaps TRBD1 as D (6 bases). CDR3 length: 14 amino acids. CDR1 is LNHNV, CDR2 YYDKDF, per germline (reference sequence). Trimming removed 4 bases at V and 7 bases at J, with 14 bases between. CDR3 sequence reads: CATSNHRAGQPQHF. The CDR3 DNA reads TGTGCCACCAGCAACCACAGGGCAGGCCAGCCCCAGCATTTT. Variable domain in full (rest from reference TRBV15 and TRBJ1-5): DAMVIQNPRYQVTQFGKPVTLSCSQTLNHNVMYWYQQKSSQAPKLLFHYYDKDFNNEADTPDNFQSRRPNTSFCFLDIRSPGLGDTAMYLCATSNHRAGQPQHFGDGTRLSIL.

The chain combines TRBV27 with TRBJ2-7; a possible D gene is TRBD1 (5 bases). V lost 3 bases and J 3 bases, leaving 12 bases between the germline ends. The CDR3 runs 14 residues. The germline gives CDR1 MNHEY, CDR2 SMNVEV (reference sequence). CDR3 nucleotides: TGTGCCAGCAGTTTTGGGGCAGCAATCTACGAGCAGTACTTC. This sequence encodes CASSFGAAIYEQYF.

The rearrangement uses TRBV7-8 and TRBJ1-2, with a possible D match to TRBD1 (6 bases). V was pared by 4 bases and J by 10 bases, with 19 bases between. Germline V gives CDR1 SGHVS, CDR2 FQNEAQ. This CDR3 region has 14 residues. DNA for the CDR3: TGTGCCAGCAGCTCGGCGGGGGGCACAAGTTCCTACACCTTC. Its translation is CASSSAGGTSSYTF.

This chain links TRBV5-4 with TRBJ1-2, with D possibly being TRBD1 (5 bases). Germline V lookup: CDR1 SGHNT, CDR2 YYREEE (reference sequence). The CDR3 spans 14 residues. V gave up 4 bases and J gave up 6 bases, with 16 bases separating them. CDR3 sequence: CASSARRVGDGYTF. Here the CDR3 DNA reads TGTGCCAGCAGCGCCAGGAGGGTAGGGGATGGCTACACCTTC.

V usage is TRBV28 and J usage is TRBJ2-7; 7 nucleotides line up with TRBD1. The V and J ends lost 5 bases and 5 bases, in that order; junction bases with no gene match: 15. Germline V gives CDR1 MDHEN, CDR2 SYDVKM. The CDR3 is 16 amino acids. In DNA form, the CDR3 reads TGTGCCAGCAGTCCGATAGCCCCGACAGGGAACCACGAGCAGTACTTC. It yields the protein CASSPIAPTGNHEQYF.

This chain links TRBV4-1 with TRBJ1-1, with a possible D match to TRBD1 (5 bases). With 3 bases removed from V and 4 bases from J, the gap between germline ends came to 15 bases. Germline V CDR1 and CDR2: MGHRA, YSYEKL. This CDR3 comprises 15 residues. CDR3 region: CASSQATALGTEAFF. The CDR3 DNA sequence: TGCGCCAGCAGCCAGGCGACAGCTCTGGGCACTGAAGCTTTCTTT.

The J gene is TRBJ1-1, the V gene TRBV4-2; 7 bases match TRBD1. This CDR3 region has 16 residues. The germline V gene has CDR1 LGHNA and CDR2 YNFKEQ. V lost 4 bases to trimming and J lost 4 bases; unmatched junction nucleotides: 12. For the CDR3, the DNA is TGTGCCAGCAGCCCGACGGAGGGGGCGCAGGTCACTGAAGCTTTCTTT. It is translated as CASSPTEGAQVTEAFF.

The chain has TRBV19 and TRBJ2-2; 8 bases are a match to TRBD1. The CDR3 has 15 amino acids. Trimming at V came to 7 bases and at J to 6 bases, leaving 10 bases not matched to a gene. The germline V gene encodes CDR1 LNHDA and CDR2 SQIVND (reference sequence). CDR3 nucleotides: TGTGCCAGTAAATATACGGGGACAGGCCCCGGGGAGCTGTTTTTT. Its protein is CASKYTGTGPGELFF.

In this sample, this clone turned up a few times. CDR3 sequence reads: CASSLSGASYEQYF. The CDR3 DNA reads as TGTGCCAGCAGCTTATCAGGGGCCAGCTACGAGCAGTACTTC. This chain uses TRBV7-9 with TRBJ2-7; D is possibly TRBD1 (6 bases). This CDR3 is built from 14 residues. Germline CDR1 and CDR2: SEHNR and FQNEAQ (reference sequence). The V end lost 2 bases, the J end lost 3 bases, and 11 bases lay between the germline ends.

Written as DNA, the CDR3 is TGTGCCAGCAGCCAATCAGAAGAGACCCAGTACTTC. Its translation: CASSQSEETQYF. The chain joins TRBV3-1 (or the pseudogene TRBV3-2) to TRBJ2-5, with D hard to call. Trimming stripped 2 bases from V and 3 bases from J, with 4 bases between. CDR1 is LGHDT, CDR2 YNNKEL, per germline (reference sequence). CDR3 length: 12 residues.

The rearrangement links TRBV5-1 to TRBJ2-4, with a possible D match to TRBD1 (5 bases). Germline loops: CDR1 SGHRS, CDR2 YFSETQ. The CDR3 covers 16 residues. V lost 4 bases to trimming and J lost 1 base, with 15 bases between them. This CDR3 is CASSPNRKMAKNIQYF. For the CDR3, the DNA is TGCGCCAGCAGCCCAAACAGGAAGATGGCCAAAAACATTCAGTACTTC.

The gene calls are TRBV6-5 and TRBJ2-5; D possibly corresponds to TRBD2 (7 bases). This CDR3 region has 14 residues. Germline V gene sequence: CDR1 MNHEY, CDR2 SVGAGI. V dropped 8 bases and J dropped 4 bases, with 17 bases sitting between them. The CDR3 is CASFRDTGGETQYF. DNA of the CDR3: TGTGCCAGCTTCCGGGACACGGGAGGAGAGACCCAGTACTTC.

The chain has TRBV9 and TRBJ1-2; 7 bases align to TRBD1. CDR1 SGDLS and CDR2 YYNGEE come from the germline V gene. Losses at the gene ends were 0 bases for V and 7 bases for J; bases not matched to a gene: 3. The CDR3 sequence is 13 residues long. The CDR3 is CASSVEPGGGYTF. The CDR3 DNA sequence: TGTGCCAGCAGCGTAGAACCAGGGGGTGGCTACACCTTC.

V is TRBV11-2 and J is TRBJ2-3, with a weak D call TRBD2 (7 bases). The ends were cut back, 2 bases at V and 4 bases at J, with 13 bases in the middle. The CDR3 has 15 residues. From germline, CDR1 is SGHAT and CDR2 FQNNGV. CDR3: CASSLSGGSADTQYF. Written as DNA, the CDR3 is TGTGCCAGCAGCTTATCGGGGGGCTCCGCAGATACGCAGTATTTT.